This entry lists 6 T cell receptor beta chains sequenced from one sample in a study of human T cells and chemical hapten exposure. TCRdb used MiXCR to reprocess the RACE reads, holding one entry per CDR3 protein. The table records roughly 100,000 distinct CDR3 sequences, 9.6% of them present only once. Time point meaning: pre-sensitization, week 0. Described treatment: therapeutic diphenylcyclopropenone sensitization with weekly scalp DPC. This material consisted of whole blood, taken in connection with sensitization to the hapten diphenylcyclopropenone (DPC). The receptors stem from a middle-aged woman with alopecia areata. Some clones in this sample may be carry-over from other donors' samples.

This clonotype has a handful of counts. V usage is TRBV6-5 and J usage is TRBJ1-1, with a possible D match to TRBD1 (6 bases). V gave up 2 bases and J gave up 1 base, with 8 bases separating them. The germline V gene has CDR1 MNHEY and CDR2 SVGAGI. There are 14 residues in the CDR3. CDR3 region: CASSYAGQNTEAFF. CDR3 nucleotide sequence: TGTGCCAGCAGTTACGCGGGACAGAACACTGAAGCTTTCTTT.

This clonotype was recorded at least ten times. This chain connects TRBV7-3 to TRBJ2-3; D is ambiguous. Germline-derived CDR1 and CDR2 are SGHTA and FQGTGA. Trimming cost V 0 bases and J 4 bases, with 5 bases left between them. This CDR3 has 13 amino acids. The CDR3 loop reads CASSLTPADTQYF. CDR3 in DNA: TGTGCCAGCAGCTTAACCCCAGCAGATACGCAGTATTTT.

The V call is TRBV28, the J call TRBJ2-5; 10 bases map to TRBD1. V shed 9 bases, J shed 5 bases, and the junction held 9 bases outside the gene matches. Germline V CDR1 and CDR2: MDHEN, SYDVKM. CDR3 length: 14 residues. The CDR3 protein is CASSGTGVWETQYF. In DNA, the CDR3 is TGTGCCAGTAGTGGGACAGGGGTGTGGGAGACCCAGTACTTC.

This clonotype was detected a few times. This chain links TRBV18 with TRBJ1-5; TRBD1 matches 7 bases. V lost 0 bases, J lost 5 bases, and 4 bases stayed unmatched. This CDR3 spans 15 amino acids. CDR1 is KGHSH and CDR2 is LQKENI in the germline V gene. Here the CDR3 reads CASSPPTGYDQPQHF. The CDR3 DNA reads TGTGCCAGCTCACCACCGACAGGGTACGATCAGCCCCAGCATTTT.

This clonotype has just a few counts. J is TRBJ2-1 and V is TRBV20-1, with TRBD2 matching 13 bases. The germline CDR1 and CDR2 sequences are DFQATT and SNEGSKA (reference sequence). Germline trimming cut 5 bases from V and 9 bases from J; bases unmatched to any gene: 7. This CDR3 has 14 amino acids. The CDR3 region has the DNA TGCAGTGCTCCCCAACTAGCGGGGGGGGGTGAGCAGTTCTTC. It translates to CSAPQLAGGGEQFF.

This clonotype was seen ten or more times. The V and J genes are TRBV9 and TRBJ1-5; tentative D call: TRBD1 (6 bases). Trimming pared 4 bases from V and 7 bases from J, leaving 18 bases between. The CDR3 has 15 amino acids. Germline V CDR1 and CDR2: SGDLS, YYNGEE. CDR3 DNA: TGTGCCAGCAGCCTAACAGGGAGTTGGGGGCAGCCCCAGCATTTT. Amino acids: CASSLTGSWGQPQHF.